This paragraph covers one TCR beta chain sequence. Its specificity is not known. This specimen belongs to a study of graft-versus-host responses after intestinal transplantation. Study details: Every recipient underwent anti-thymocyte globulin induction, then tacrolimus and steroids for roughly 3 years. Study-wide results and caveats: Circulating GvH clone levels at their peak were associated with HvG declines (early post-transplant). Recipient-marrow GvH clones were detected, some having first appeared in ileum or blood.

The graft tissue was processed, and this released both intraepithelial and lamina propria lymphocytes. The germline V and J ends were trimmed by 1 base and 6 bases, with 16 bases remaining between them. The CDR3 contains 16 residues. CDR1 is LGHNA, CDR2 YSLEER, per germline. Assay used: immunoSEQ multiplex PCR; TCRdb lists only in-frame clones, some missing. The sample contains about 1,800 clones, around nine tenths of which appear only once. The sequenced sample was ileum tissue, obtained approximately 350 days after intestinal transplantation. The clonotype originates from a human patient who received an intestinal transplant, so some T cells may come from the graft donor. The J gene is TRBJ2-1, the V gene TRBV4-3; D unresolved. The CDR3 protein is CASSQAVGLGSNEQFF. DNA of the CDR3: TGCGCCAGCAGCCAAGCTGTAGGGCTAGGTAGCAATGAGCAGTTCTTC.